This entry concerns a single TCR beta chain. No antigen is known for it. No much larger clone exists at a distance of one base, and base qualities are not known. Libraries were built with the immunoSEQ multiplex PCR assay. The hsTCRB Kit was used according to the manufacturer's protocol to amplify rearranged TCR beta chain sequences. TCRB libraries were sequenced on an Illumina MiSeq. In the paper's pipeline: The kit vendor's proprietary platform handled demultiplexing, trimming and gene mapping. Sourced from immuneACCESS, this table was stored by TCRdb with only in-frame sequences that have V and J called. A share of the clones is absent; for the studies checked, an unresolved V gene accounts for under half, and the remainder has no known explanation. For V, J and clone size, that table is used; D and trimming come from the DNA. The table for this sample lists roughly 61,000 clones; 80% of them were counted only once. The ten most abundant clones make up about 6% of the sample.

The time point label here, explained by the study, means: week 11, during vaccination. Every vaccine dose consisted of 300 ug of a 20-mer mutant IDH1 peptide in Montanide, administered subcutaneously together with topical imiquimod. Newly diagnosed WHO grade 3 or 4 IDH1-mutant astrocytomas showing loss of nuclear ATRX were present in the donors. The samples were drawn from NOA16, a multicentre, single-arm, open-label phase I trial in Germany that tested a mutant IDH1 peptide vaccine in humans for the first time. The DNeasy Blood and Tissue Kit was used to extract genomic DNA from EDTA blood for TCRB sequencing. CDR1 and CDR2 were assigned from the germline V gene (reference sequence) as SGHNT and YYREEE. The CDR3 has 15 amino acids, counting the end cysteine and phenylalanine. Left in the record is the CDR3 DNA by itself, 45 bases read in frame from the first base. V is pared back by 4 bases and J by 1 base, with 15 bases lying between the germline termini.

This sample is part of a study of a mutant IDH1 vaccine in newly diagnosed glioma (dated by TCRdb to the early 2020s). A note on the overall study: Patients were given eight vaccinations, in weeks 1, 3, 5, 7, 11, 15, 19 and 23, which matched visits V03 through V10. Before enrollment, patients had received standard therapy of radiotherapy alone, temozolomide alone, or radiochemotherapy with temozolomide; most received the combination. Longitudinal TCRB deep sequencing was done for some 26 treated patients, wherever samples were available for exploratory analyses. Peripheral blood was collected at six visits: V03 (baseline), V05, V07, V10, V12 and V13. Vaccination began 4-6 weeks after radiotherapy alone, or alongside temozolomide cycles in the chemotherapy-containing groups. Of the 30 or so patients who were treated, 62.5% were male and roughly 38% were female, and the mean age was around 41 years.

The full study reports these points: According to the authors, sample limitations meant that analyses of patient blood samples could not be reproduced. Selection of PBMC samples for TCRB deep sequencing was based on availability. Across multiple MHC alleles, vaccine-induced immune responses were seen in around 93% of patients. Changes in the top peripheral T cell clonotypes picked up by TCRB sequencing did not appear to be linked to pseudoprogression.

The chain employs TRBV5-4 and TRBJ2-7; confidence is insufficient to name the D gene. Sequenced material: PBMCs, taken from a glioma patient whose treatment included an IDH1 peptide vaccine. This receptor was identified in a man over 45 with glioma. The nucleotide sequence is given as TGTGCCAGCAGCGGGAACGTGACACCTTCCTACGAGCAGTACTTC. This encodes CASSGNVTPSYEQYF.